These T cell receptor beta chains were read from a single sample in a study of identical twins. TCRdb re-analysed the 5' RACE reads in MiXCR, keeping a single row per CDR3 protein. This table holds approximately 230,000 distinct CDR3 sequences, about 6.7% found once. These data are also associated with another study on T cells expressing NK-cell markers.

Source material: CD8+ T cells sorted from blood. The receptor source for this set is a woman under 30 in good health. The CDR3 runs from the conserved cysteine through the conserved F or W. D genes are given only for firm matches. Clone size is shown for a subset of rows, as once, few, many or a class of expanded clone.

few,TRBJ2-7,.,13,TRBV2,TGTGCCAGCAGGGGTGCTGAAACCTACGAGCAGTACTTC,CASRGAETYEQYF
few,TRBJ2-1,.,15,TRBV7-2,TGTGCCAGCAGCTTAGAGAGGTTCGAGTACAATGAGCAGTTCTTC,CASSLERFEYNEQFF
few,TRBJ1-1,.,11,TRBV29-1,TGCAGCGTTGGATTGAACACTGAAGCTTTCTTT,CSVGLNTEAFF
few,TRBJ2-7,.,13,TRBV30,TGTGCCTGGAGTGTACAGGATTTTCACGAGCAGTACTTC,CAWSVQDFHEQYF
many,TRBJ2-7,.,18,TRBV12-3/TRBV12-4,TGTGCCAGCAGTTTAGCGAGGAGGGGGGCAGCGAGCTCCTACGAGCAGTACTTC,CASSLARRGAASSYEQYF
many,TRBJ1-3,.,13,TRBV12-3/TRBV12-4,TGTGCCAGCAGTGGGCAGACAGGAAACACCATATATTTT,CASSGQTGNTIYF
many,TRBJ1-2,.,14,TRBV27,TGTGCCAGCAGTTTATCCTGGACGGTCTATGGCTACACCTTC,CASSLSWTVYGYTF
few,TRBJ2-3,TRBD2,16,TRBV20-1,TGCAGTGCTAGACCCGCTAGCGGGGGGCGCACAGATACGCAGTATTTT,CSARPASGGRTDTQYF
many,TRBJ2-1,.,15,TRBV14,TGTGCCAGCAGCCAATTCAGTGCTAGGGACAATGAGCAGTTCTTC,CASSQFSARDNEQFF
few,TRBJ2-4,.,15,TRBV20-1,TGCAGTGCTACGACAGACTTCATAGCCAAAAACATTCAGTACTTC,CSATTDFIAKNIQYF
many,TRBJ2-5,.,11,TRBV7-8,TGTGCCAGCACTCTGACTGGGACCCAGTACTTC,CASTLTGTQYF
many,TRBJ2-1,.,12,TRBV27,TGTGCCAGCAGTTTAAATCCGGGACAGCAGTTCTTC,CASSLNPGQQFF
.,TRBJ2-3,TRBD1,15,TRBV20-1,TGCAGTGCTAGGGACCCGGGACAGGGTACAGATACGCAGTATTTT,CSARDPGQGTDTQYF
.,TRBJ1-1,.,15,TRBV7-2,TGTGCCAGCAGCGATTTCACAGGGTGGGACACTGAAGCTTTCTTT,CASSDFTGWDTEAFF
many,TRBJ2-2,.,15,TRBV12-3/TRBV12-4,TGTGCCAGCAGTTTTACCGCGACTACCCTCGGGGAGCTGTTTTTT,CASSFTATTLGELFF
.,TRBJ2-1,.,17,TRBV11-2,TGTGCCAGCAGCTTAGATGAGGGACTTTTTACCCTCAATGAGCAGTTCTTC,CASSLDEGLFTLNEQFF
.,TRBJ2-7,TRBD1,19,TRBV11-1,TGTGCCAGCAGCTCCTTGGGGACAGGGGCCCCTCTCGTCTCCTACGAGCAGTACTTC,CASSSLGTGAPLVSYEQYF
.,TRBJ2-5,.,13,TRBV20-1,TGCAGTGCTATGGTGCAGGATGAAGAGACCCAGTACTTC,CSAMVQDEETQYF
many,TRBJ2-7,.,14,TRBV2,TGTGCCAGCAGTGAGGCTTATACAGTCTACGAGCAGTACTTC,CASSEAYTVYEQYF
many,TRBJ2-2,.,14,TRBV10-3,TGTGCCATTGGGGGACATACGAACACCGGGGAGCTGTTTTTT,CAIGGHTNTGELFF
.,TRBJ2-3,.,13,TRBV9,TGTGCCAGCAGCGCCGAGTCTCCAGATACGCAGTATTTT,CASSAESPDTQYF
few,TRBJ1-2,.,15,TRBV5-6,TGTGCCAGCGGGATCCGGCAGAATTACCGCTATGGCTACACCTTC,CASGIRQNYRYGYTF
.,TRBJ2-1,.,14,TRBV11-2,TGTGCCAGCAGCTCCGAGGGTCGGGAGAATGAGCAGTTCTTC,CASSSEGRENEQFF
few,TRBJ1-1,.,14,TRBV7-9,TGTGCCAGCAGCCCCTGGACCGCCCACACTGAAGCTTTCTTT,CASSPWTAHTEAFF
.,TRBJ2-6,TRBD1,18,TRBV20-1,TGCAGTGCTAGAGATTACGGGACAGAAGGCTCTGGGGCCAACGTCCTGACTTTC,CSARDYGTEGSGANVLTF
many,TRBJ2-1,.,18,TRBV11-2,TGTGCCAGCAGCCATACGAAGAGCCATTCAGCGAGTTACAATGAGCAGTTCTTC,CASSHTKSHSASYNEQFF
.,TRBJ2-3,.,15,TRBV11-3,TGTGCCAGCAGCGTTAGGGCAGGGGACACAGATACGCAGTATTTT,CASSVRAGDTDTQYF
many,TRBJ2-3,.,15,TRBV7-9,TGTGCCAGCAGCTTAGCAGGCTACACCACAGATACGCAGTATTTT,CASSLAGYTTDTQYF
few,TRBJ1-5,.,13,TRBV4-3,TGCGCCAGCGGGGGGTTGGGCAATCAGCCCCAGCATTTT,CASGGLGNQPQHF
many,TRBJ2-4,.,12,TRBV12-3/TRBV12-4,TGTGCCAGCGGATCCCCGGGAAACATTCAGTACTTC,CASGSPGNIQYF
.,TRBJ1-2,TRBD1,16,TRBV27,TGTGCCAGCAGTACGCCGACAGGGGCACTTAACTATGGCTACACCTTC,CASSTPTGALNYGYTF
few,TRBJ1-1,.,14,TRBV29-1,TGCAGCGTGCGACATTCCGGCGGGAACACTGAAGCTTTCTTT,CSVRHSGGNTEAFF
many,TRBJ2-1,TRBD1,15,TRBV11-2,TGTGCCAGCAGCTCCCCAGGGGGCTTCTACAATGAGCAGTTCTTC,CASSSPGGFYNEQFF
many,TRBJ2-2,.,16,TRBV4-1,TGCGCCAGCAGCCAAGAAAGCCGCGACGGCACCGGGGAGCTGTTTTTT,CASSQESRDGTGELFF
.,TRBJ2-2,.,14,TRBV5-1,TGCGCCAGCAGCGAGGACGGAGCCACCGGGGAGCTGTTTTTT,CASSEDGATGELFF
many,TRBJ2-5,.,16,TRBV6-5,TGTGCCAGCAGTTCGACGATGGGCGGGATTCAAGAGACCCAGTACTTC,CASSSTMGGIQETQYF
.,TRBJ2-7,.,15,TRBV5-1,TGCGCCAGCAGTCGGATTGACGGGTTCGGGGACGAGCAGTACTTC,CASSRIDGFGDEQYF
many,TRBJ2-7,.,11,TRBV7-9,TGTGCCAGCAGCTTTGAGAGCGAGCAGTACTTC,CASSFESEQYF
few,TRBJ1-6,.,15,TRBV5-1,TGCGCCAGCAGCTTGGCAGGAGGGGTTCAGGAGGGAGTCCACTTT,CASSLAGGVQEGVHF
few,TRBJ2-1,TRBD2,16,TRBV9,TGTGCCAGCAGCGCCCCACATGGGCGGGAGGTACCGATTGAGTTCTTC,CASSAPHGREVPIEFF
many,TRBJ1-2,TRBD1,15,TRBV25-1,TGTGCCAGCAGTGGGACGACAGGGGATGACTATGGCTACACCTTC,CASSGTTGDDYGYTF
few,TRBJ2-3,.,15,TRBV12-3/TRBV12-4,TGTGCCAGCAGTCAAAGCGGCCTCCTACCAGATACGCAGTATTTT,CASSQSGLLPDTQYF
.,TRBJ2-3,TRBD2,17,TRBV7-6,TGTGCCAGCAGCTTAGCGTCTGGCGGGGGGGCCGGCGATACGCAGTATTTT,CASSLASGGGAGDTQYF
.,TRBJ1-2,.,14,TRBV29-1,TGCAGCGTTGACGGATCAGGCGGCTCCTATGGCTACACCTTC,CSVDGSGGSYGYTF
.,TRBJ2-7,.,13,TRBV6-2/TRBV6-3,TGTGCCAGCAGTTACTCGGCCGGATACGAGCAGTACTTC,CASSYSAGYEQYF
.,TRBJ1-1,.,10,TRBV29-1,TGCAGCGCCCAGAACACTGAAGCTTTCTTT,CSAQNTEAFF
once,TRBJ2-1,TRBD2,17,TRBV12-3/TRBV12-4,TGTACCAGCAGCCACACTAGCGGGGGGTTGTCAGACAATGAGCAGTTCTTC,CTSSHTSGGLSDNEQFF
.,TRBJ1-1,.,16,TRBV4-3,TGCGCCAGCAGCCAAGATCGAAGAGGGGCTAGTACTGAAGCTTTCTTT,CASSQDRRGASTEAFF
.,TRBJ1-1,.,14,TRBV19,TGTGCCAGTAGTATAGTAGCTACGAACACTGAAGCTTTCTTT,CASSIVATNTEAFF
.,TRBJ1-6,.,13,TRBV2,TGTGCCAGCAGGACAGTTTGGGATTCACCCCTCCACTTT,CASRTVWDSPLHF
.,TRBJ2-1,TRBD2,15,TRBV6-1,TGTGCCAGCAGTGAAAAGCCCAGCGGGGGGGCCGAGCAGTTCTTC,CASSEKPSGGAEQFF
few,TRBJ2-7,.,12,TRBV7-9,TGTGCCAGCAGCGTTCCGGACGACGAGCAGTACTTC,CASSVPDDEQYF
.,TRBJ2-1,TRBD1,12,TRBV12-3/TRBV12-4,TGTGCCAGCAGCCAACAGGGGGATGAGCAGTTCTTC,CASSQQGDEQFF
once,TRBJ2-7,.,16,TRBV11-2,TGTGCCAGCAGCTTAGGGTCCTCGGACAGAGGCTACGAGCAGTACTTC,CASSLGSSDRGYEQYF
.,TRBJ2-6,.,20,TRBV6-1,TGTGCCAGCCGTGAGGGGGTTATCGGGAGGACCGAATCTGGGGCCAACGTCCTGACTTTC,CASREGVIGRTESGANVLTF
few,TRBJ1-1,.,12,TRBV7-9,TGTGCCAGCAGCTTATCGACGACTGAAGCTTTCTTT,CASSLSTTEAFF
.,TRBJ2-2,TRBD1,16,TRBV3-1,TGTGCCAGCAGCCCGGACAGGGGAGAGGGAACCGGGGAGCTGTTTTTT,CASSPDRGEGTGELFF